The sequence of this TCR beta chain was determined in a study of type 1 regulatory T cells. Study context: T-allo10 is an in vitro-generated, Tr1-enriched CD4 T cell product specific for alloantigen. Study findings and constraints: Type 1 regulatory T cells had a more restricted TCR repertoire than non-type 1 regulatory T cells.

Germline values: CDR1 DFQATT, CDR2 SNEGSKA (reference sequence). The CDR3 totals 16 residues. The trim removed 3 bases at V and 1 base at J, leaving 9 bases unmatched. MiXCR, run by TCRdb on the reads, gives a single entry per CDR3 protein. The sample carries about 62,000 distinct CDR3 sequences, 62% recorded once. To note about this clonotype: Antigen: not known.

Sequencing used cultured non-Tr1 T cells, either the whole culture or a sorted T cell fraction (not recorded which). The clonotype comes from a human donor in good health. The chain links TRBV20-1 to TRBJ2-7; 10 nucleotides line up with TRBD1. The CDR3 here is CSARLHGTGESYEQYF. In nucleotides, the CDR3 is TGCAGTGCTAGGCTCCATGGGACAGGGGAATCCTACGAGCAGTACTTC.